The following is a TCR beta chain sequence with its context. Its antigen remains undetermined. Per-base quality was not reported, and no clone a single base away is much larger than it. The data were obtained in a study of CD8+ T cells in alopecia areata (dated by TCRdb to between 2017 and 2018). In terms of the full investigation: The treated patients, all with moderate-to-severe alopecia areata, were enrolled in an open-label pilot trial of oral tofacitinib given at 5 to 10 mg twice daily. TCRbeta CDR3 regions were amplified by immunoSEQ multiplex PCR using 35 Vbeta forward and 13 Jbeta reverse primers. Patients received tofacitinib for 6 to 18 months and were then followed off drug for 6 months to check for delayed response and recurrence. Disease severity in treated patients was measured with the SALT score, which quantifies the percentage of affected scalp surface area. Scalp tissue and sorted CD4+ and CD8+ peripheral blood T cells from patchy and totalis/universalis alopecia areata patients and from healthy controls were covered by human TCRbeta sequencing. In both human patients and the C3H/HeJ mouse model, the study applied high-throughput TCRbeta sequencing to look at T cell clonal expansion in alopecia areata. Scalp clonality was compared across normal scalp (n=4), patchy alopecia areata scalp (n=8), and alopecia totalis/universalis scalp (n=8). The RNA source kit depended on sample type: the PAXgene miRNA kit for fixed scalp, the miRNeasy kit for PBMCs, and the RNeasy kit for mouse skin. Biopsies were taken from tofacitinib-treated patients at baseline and again at 4 and 24 weeks into treatment, and several of those patients also had a later scalp biopsy.

The time point label of this sample denotes: roughly 27 days on oral tofacitinib. What the treatment or condition label conveys for this sample: oral pan-JAK inhibitor, 5-10 mg twice daily. From alopecia areata patients, peripheral blood was collected along with lesional scalp punch biopsies. PBMCs were isolated by density centrifugation and stained for CD3, CD4 and CD8, after which CD4+ and CD8+ T cells were sorted on a FACSAria. General study outcomes and caveats: Higher clonality and more expanded CD8+ clones were observed in lesional scalp than in normal scalp, particularly in alopecia totalis/universalis, a finding suggestive of antigenic drive. Resident alphabeta T cells in normal human skin are also sequenced, complicating scalp TCR repertoire analysis, unlike mouse skin dominated by gammadelta T cells. Scalp clonality and the number of expanded CD8+ clones among the top 100 scalp clones were significantly decreased by tofacitinib. During tofacitinib treatment, many expanded lesional clones remained in scalp and blood, and this persistence may partly explain relapse after treatment is stopped. The treated cohort was small, with a single nonresponder, so links between baseline CD8+ expansion and response need larger studies. Compared with mice, TCR sequences shared between patients were less clear, possibly partly because of HLA diversity across the patient population.

Library creation used the immunoSEQ multiplex PCR assay. RNA was extracted from all samples and reverse transcribed into cDNA, which served as template for TCR sequencing. SuperScript III was used to make first-strand cDNA, primed with a 2:1 mix of oligo-dT and random hexamers. A synthetic immune receptor repertoire was used to assess amplification bias, and residual bias was removed computationally. Processing in the source paper ran as follows. Raw reads were preprocessed to remove errors, and CDR3 was defined by IMGT conventions from the conserved cysteine to phenylalanine. To get clonality, Shannon entropy was normalized by log2 of the number of productive unique TCRs and the result was subtracted from 1. Whether each scalp clone was CD4 or CD8 was inferred by checking scalp TCRbeta sequences against the CD4 and CD8 repertoires from sorted blood. TCRdb obtained this table from immuneACCESS and retained in-frame rearrangements with V and J assigned. These tables miss some clones; where compared with another copy, unresolved V genes account for less than half of the shortfall, and the remainder is unexplained. The V and J calls and the clone size are those of that table, but D and trimming were determined from the DNA. In this sample the table shows about 140,000 clones, approximately 90% of which occur a single time. Under 15% of the sample goes to the ten largest clones.

V loses 4 bases at its end and J loses 3 bases; junction bases beyond the gene matches: 2. The CDR3 sequence holds 14 residues, the cysteine and phenylalanine included. Solely the CDR3 DNA is kept, with 42 bases framed from the first base. Looking up the germline V gene yields CDR1 SGHTA and CDR2 FQGNSA. The sequence was collected from a human donor with alopecia areata. The sequences come from CD8+ T cells sorted from blood, collected at week 4, from a patient treated with tofacitinib. The chain employs TRBV7-2 and TRBJ2-7, and 11 junctional nucleotides match TRBD2. The CDR3 here reads CASSYGTSGYEQYF. Here is the DNA: TGTGCCAGCAGCTACGGGACTAGCGGCTACGAGCAGTACTTC.